This T cell receptor (beta chain) was profiled in a study of PD-1 blockade in classical Hodgkin lymphoma. Study results and limitations: The diversity seen at baseline in complete responders resembled that of newly diagnosed patients. Patients were excluded if nivolumab began under 1 year after ASCT (the autologous transplant). Healthy donors reportedly exceeded newly diagnosed patients in baseline TCR diversity. Repertoire differences lack defined causes, possibly disease activity or prior therapy.

Noted time point: cycle 4 day 1 (C4D1), after less than seven weeks of nivolumab. Exposure to brentuximab vedotin varied, and each patient had relapsed following autologous stem cell transplantation. With magnetic negative selection, CD4+ T cells were purified from PBMCs that had been thawed. Only in-frame clones appear in the TCRdb table, and some are missing; sequencing was by immunoSEQ multiplex PCR. The sample shows tens of thousands of clones, 70% to 80% of them seen only once. Details on this clone: The target antigen is unknown.

Trimming removed 4 bases from V and 5 bases from J; junction bases left unmatched: 4. The germline gives CDR1 LNHDA, CDR2 SQIVND (reference sequence). CDR3 length: 13 residues. Sequencing used CD4+ T cells from blood, obtained before the fourth cycle of nivolumab. The clonotype comes from a human donor with classical Hodgkin lymphoma. The genes are TRBV19 and TRBJ2-5; 7 bases are shared with TRBD1. Written as DNA, the CDR3 is TGTGCCAGTAGTAAGGACAGGTGGGAGACCCAGTACTTC. It specifies CASSKDRWETQYF.